The 18 T cell receptor beta chains listed next were all sequenced from one sample in a study of cytomegalovirus exposure and HLA in healthy donors. A multiplex PCR was run with 60 Vbeta primers and 13 Jbeta primers. Measured with immunoSEQ multiplex PCR; TCRdb has only the in-frame clones, and not every one. This table holds around 62,000 clones, approximately 80% found once. Sequencing was done on a sample of PBMCs. These receptors all come from a woman in her 30s in good health and CMV-seronegative.

V is TRBV7-6 and J is TRBJ2-3; D may be TRBD2 (7 bases). CDR3 length: 16 residues. Germline V CDR1 and CDR2: SGHVS, FNYEAQ. The germline V and J ends were trimmed by 2 bases and 2 bases, with 14 bases remaining between them. Here the CDR3 reads CASSLILGGATDTQYF. CDR3 bases: TGTGCCAGCAGCTTAATTTTGGGGGGGGCCACAGATACGCAGTATTTT.

The chain combines TRBV28 with TRBJ2-3, with TRBD1 matching 8 bases. Trimming at V came to 1 base and at J to 4 bases, leaving 1 base not matched to a gene. This CDR3 has 14 residues. From germline, CDR1 is MDHEN and CDR2 SYDVKM. CDR3 region: CASSLSRGPDTQYF. The CDR3 nucleotides read TGTGCCAGCAGTTTATCCAGGGGGCCAGATACGCAGTATTTT.

The rearrangement uses TRBV7-9 and TRBJ1-4, with 8 positions matching TRBD1. This CDR3 contains 16 residues. V shed 8 bases, J shed 0 bases, and the junction held 8 bases outside the gene matches. Per germline, CDR1 SEHNR and CDR2 FQNEAQ (reference sequence). As DNA, the CDR3 is TGTGCCAGCGGACAGGGCCGCCCCGCAACTAATGAAAAACTGTTTTTT. Translation: CASGQGRPATNEKLFF. Full variable domain (outside the CDR3, taken from reference TRBV7-9 and TRBJ1-4): DTGVSQNPRHKITKRGQNVTFRCDPISEHNRLYWYRQTLGQGPEFLTYFQNEAQLEKSRLLSDRFSAERPKGSFSTLEIQRTEQGDSAMYLCASGQGRPATNEKLFFGSGTQLSVL.

The V call is TRBV4-3, the J call TRBJ1-2; 7 nucleotides match TRBD1. The V segment lost 0 bases and the J segment 3 bases; nucleotides outside the gene matches: 10. This CDR3 has 17 amino acids. The germline gives CDR1 LGHNA, CDR2 YSLEER. CDR3 sequence (DNA): TGCGCCAGCAGCCAAGATAATGGGGTGGGACAGTACTATGGCTACACCTTC. Its translation is CASSQDNGVGQYYGYTF.

The chain combines TRBV5-1 with TRBJ2-7; 11 bases agree with TRBD2. This CDR3 is built from 18 residues. CDR1 is SGHRS and CDR2 is YFSETQ in the germline V gene. Trimming at V came to 4 bases and at J to 0 bases, leaving 12 bases not matched to a gene. The CDR3 protein is CASSLLTSGGLSSYEQYF. CDR3 DNA: TGCGCCAGCAGCCTCCTAACTAGCGGGGGCCTAAGCTCCTACGAGCAGTACTTC.

V gene TRBV7-2 combines with J gene TRBJ1-6; D gene unclear. The V and J ends lost 6 bases and 10 bases respectively, with 10 bases between them. The CDR3 consists of 12 residues. Germline V gene lookup returns CDR1 SGHTA and CDR2 FQGNSA. CDR3 sequence: CASREVGSPLHF. The CDR3 DNA is TGTGCCAGCAGGGAGGTCGGATCACCCCTCCACTTT.

The rearrangement uses TRBV27 and TRBJ2-5, with TRBD2 matching over 9 bases. The germline V gene encodes CDR1 MNHEY and CDR2 SMNVEV (reference sequence). This CDR3 contains 16 residues. V gave up 5 bases and J gave up 4 bases; unmatched junction bases: 11. CDR3 sequence: CASSHRVAGAAETQYF. The CDR3 nucleotides are TGTGCCAGCAGTCACCGGGTAGCGGGGGCCGCAGAGACCCAGTACTTC.

The chain employs TRBV7-2 and TRBJ1-3; D perhaps matches TRBD1 (5 bases). CDR1 is SGHTA, CDR2 FQGNSA, per germline. The CDR3 contains 15 residues. V was pared by 7 bases and J by 2 bases, with 15 bases between. CDR3 region: CASIPGSGAGNTIYF. CDR3 coding DNA: TGTGCCAGCATCCCTGGGTCGGGGGCTGGAAACACCATATATTTT.

The chain uses TRBV6-1 and TRBJ2-3; 8 bases match TRBD1. Trimming removed 0 bases from V and 4 bases from J; junction bases left unmatched: 9. The germline V gene encodes CDR1 MNHNS and CDR2 SASEGT. This CDR3 is 17 amino acids long. DNA of the CDR3: TGTGCCAGCAGTGAAGCCTCGACAGGGGCGACCCCAGATACGCAGTATTTT. It yields the protein CASSEASTGATPDTQYF.

V gene TRBV29-1 combines with J gene TRBJ1-2, with 8 nucleotides matching TRBD1. This CDR3 has 14 amino acids. The V gene's germline CDR1 is SQVTM and CDR2 ANQGSEA. Losses at the gene ends were 4 bases for V and 3 bases for J; bases not matched to a gene: 7. CDR3 loop: CSVVPTGGHYGYTF. CDR3 in DNA: TGCAGCGTTGTCCCTACAGGGGGGCACTATGGCTACACCTTC.

This clone occurred once. CDR3 in amino acids: CASSGGRGNEKLFF. The CDR3 DNA reads TGTGCCAGCAGTGGGGGCAGGGGGAATGAAAAACTGTTTTTT. The V gene is TRBV2, the J gene TRBJ1-4; TRBD1 aligns across 7 bases. J lost 5 bases, V lost 4 bases, and 4 bases had no gene match. CDR1 is SNHLY and CDR2 is FYNNEI in the germline V gene. This CDR3 is 14 amino acids long.

The rearrangement joins TRBV6-1 to TRBJ1-5, with TRBD1 as a possible D gene (5 bases). The CDR3 spans 15 residues. Trimming removed 7 bases from V and 0 bases from J, with 13 bases in between. Germline CDR1 is MNHNS and CDR2 is SASEGT. This chain's CDR3 is CASNPGGYSNQPQHF. CDR3 DNA sequence: TGTGCCAGCAACCCGGGGGGGTATAGCAATCAGCCCCAGCATTTT.

CDR3 DNA: TGTGCCAGCAGCCCAACAGGGACGATGGAGACCCAGTACTTC. It encodes CASSPTGTMETQYF. The chain carries TRBV7-2 and TRBJ2-5; D is possibly TRBD1 (6 bases). Germline V gives CDR1 SGHTA, CDR2 FQGNSA. V was cut by 5 bases and J by 5 bases, with 15 bases left in between. The CDR3 spans 14 residues.

This chain links TRBV14 with TRBJ2-3; D not certain. V lost 4 bases and J lost 3, with 11 bases in between. CDR1 and CDR2 (germline): SGHDN, FVKESK. The CDR3 extends over 14 amino acids. The CDR3 here is CASSPGPWTDTQYF. DNA for the CDR3: TGTGCCAGCAGCCCTGGGCCCTGGACAGATACGCAGTATTTT. Drawing the rest from reference TRBV14 and TRBJ2-3, the complete variable domain is EAGVTQFPSHSVIEKGQTVTLRCDPISGHDNLYWYRRVMGKEIKFLLHFVKESKQDESGMPNNRFLAERTGGTYSTLKVQPAELEDSGVYFCASSPGPWTDTQYFGPGTRLTVL.

The chain is built from TRBV7-8 and TRBJ2-7, with 8 positions matching TRBD1. The V gene end was trimmed by 2 bases and the J gene end by 3 bases; junction bases not matched to a gene: 9. The germline gives CDR1 SGHVS, CDR2 FQNEAQ. This CDR3 spans 16 amino acids. CDR3: CASSLQGAVGNYEQYF. The CDR3 DNA sequence: TGTGCCAGCAGCTTACAGGGGGCGGTGGGAAACTACGAGCAGTACTTC.

This chain links TRBV11-3 with TRBJ1-6; TRBD1 might be the D (6 bases). V lost 4 bases and J lost 13, with 17 bases in between. Per germline, CDR1 SGHNT and CDR2 YENEEA. The CDR3 is 14 amino acids. In DNA, the CDR3 is TGTGCCAGCAGCTCGGGGGGGGCTGGCTATCCCCTCCACTTT. Translation: CASSSGGAGYPLHF.

This clone has just a few counts. This chain connects TRBV18 to TRBJ2-2, with 10 bases matching TRBD2. The germline CDR1 and CDR2 sequences are KGHSH and LQKENI. J gave up 4 bases and V 1 base, and 3 bases lay outside the gene matches. The CDR3 loop spans 16 amino acids. The CDR3 reads CASSPQLAGSTGELFF. The CDR3 DNA reads TGTGCCAGCTCACCACAACTAGCGGGGTCCACCGGGGAGCTGTTTTTT.

The J gene is TRBJ1-1, the V gene TRBV13, with D uncertain. Germline loops: CDR1 PRHDT, CDR2 FYEKMQ (reference sequence). With 2 bases removed from V and 1 base from J, the gap between germline ends came to 11 bases. The CDR3 loop spans 15 amino acids. The CDR3 DNA is TGTGCCAGCAGCTTACGAGGGCGGGAGAACACTGAAGCTTTCTTT. It yields the protein CASSLRGRENTEAFF.